These 27 T cell receptor beta chains were all obtained from the same sample, sequenced in a study of spatial heterogeneity in lung cancer. TCRdb itself ran the 5' RACE reads through MiXCR, one entry per CDR3 protein. The table includes roughly 2,600 distinct CDR3 sequences, over 6.5% detected once. Time point in this sample: sample taken at primary tumor resection. The sequencing here drew on normal lung tissue next to the tumor, taken at surgery. These receptors all come from a male donor with early-stage non-small cell lung cancer.

This clonotype is medium-sized (0.01 to 0.1%) within its sample. The V gene is TRBV4-2, the J gene TRBJ1-1, with D maybe TRBD1 (6 bases). Germline V gives CDR1 LGHNA, CDR2 YNFKEQ. Trimming took off 1 base at V and 4 bases at J, with 13 bases between the two ends. CDR3 length: 15 residues. The CDR3 nucleotides read TGTGCCAGCAGCCAAGCGGGGGGCCGCCCCACTGAAGCTTTCTTT. Encoded protein: CASSQAGGRPTEAFF.

By its share, this clonotype is medium-sized. The chain uses TRBV14 and TRBJ2-1, with TRBD2 identical over 9 bases. V gave up 8 bases and J gave up 10 bases; unmatched junction bases: 12. In germline, CDR1 is SGHDN, CDR2 FVKESK. The CDR3 loop spans 14 amino acids. Here the CDR3 DNA reads TGTGCCAGCGGTGCTAGCGGGACGAGGGGGGAGCAGTTCTTC. Translation: CASGASGTRGEQFF.

The chain couples TRBV6-4 to TRBJ2-3, with unresolved D. The CDR3 covers 13 residues. Germline assignment: CDR1 MRHNA and CDR2 SNTAGT. Between the trimmed V and J ends, which lost 6 bases and 2 bases, there was a span of 9 bases. This CDR3 reads CASSETVTDTQYF. As DNA, the CDR3 is TGTGCCAGCAGCGAGACGGTCACAGATACGCAGTATTTT.

The rearrangement links TRBV13 to TRBJ2-7; 7 bases are a match to TRBD2. Germline loops: CDR1 PRHDT, CDR2 FYEKMQ (reference sequence). The CDR3 is 16 amino acids. V dropped 3 bases and J dropped 5; count of bases not matched to a gene: 13. The CDR3 reads CASSFRGGRGSNEQYF. The CDR3 DNA is TGTGCCAGCAGCTTTCGAGGCGGGAGAGGGTCTAACGAGCAGTACTTC.

This clonotype counts as medium-sized. V usage is TRBV7-8 and J usage is TRBJ2-7; D possibly corresponds to TRBD2 (6 bases). The CDR3 runs 13 residues. Germline CDR1 SGHVS, CDR2 FQNEAQ. Trimming cost V 3 bases and J 7 bases, with 13 bases left between them. This chain's CDR3 is CASSLAGIREQYF. In DNA, the CDR3 is TGTGCCAGCAGCTTGGCGGGAATCAGGGAGCAGTACTTC.

This clonotype was observed a handful of times. A single base separates this from a much larger clone, so it may be a read error. This chain connects TRBV5-1 to TRBJ2-2, with D perhaps TRBD1 or TRBD2 (5 bases each). V gave up 2 bases and J gave up 7 bases, with 12 bases separating them. CDR1 and CDR2 from the germline V gene are SGHRS and YFSETQ. There are 14 residues in the CDR3. The CDR3 bases are TGCGCCAGCAGCTTTACGGGGCTCCTCGGGGAGCTGTTTTTT. Protein: CASSFTGLLGELFF.

This clonotype has just a few counts. The V call is TRBV20-1, the J call TRBJ2-7, with 7 bases identical to TRBD1. The CDR3 extends over 14 amino acids. The V and J ends lost 6 bases and 3 bases, in that order; junction bases with no gene match: 11. The germline CDR1 and CDR2 sequences are DFQATT and SNEGSKA (reference sequence). The CDR3 DNA is TGCAGTGCAACCTCTAAAGGGGGCTTCTACGAGCAGTACTTC. As protein: CSATSKGGFYEQYF.

The chain couples TRBV7-2 to TRBJ2-5; the D gene is possibly TRBD2 (5 bases). The CDR3 is made up of 13 amino acids. Trimming cost V 1 base and J 2 bases, with 5 bases left between them. Germline-derived CDR1 and CDR2 are SGHTA and FQGNSA. For the CDR3, the DNA is TGTGCCAGCAGCTTAGGAGGGCAAGAGACCCAGTACTTC. Translation gives CASSLGGQETQYF.

Within the sample, this clonotype is medium-sized (0.01 to 0.1%). The J gene is TRBJ1-5, the V gene TRBV12-3 or TRBV12-4; D may be TRBD1 (6 bases). V was cut by 6 bases and J by 6 bases, with 15 bases left in between. The CDR3 contains 14 residues. CDR3 residues: CASSTNSGVQPQHF. The DNA for the CDR3 is TGTGCCAGCAGCACTAACTCAGGGGTTCAGCCCCAGCATTTT.

This clonotype rates as medium-sized. The chain employs TRBV6-5 and TRBJ2-7; D may be TRBD1 (6 bases). Germline CDR1 is MNHEY and CDR2 is SVGAGI. The CDR3 sequence is 15 residues long. Trimming took 5 bases from V and 2 from J, leaving 16 bases between them. CDR3 DNA sequence: TGTGCCAGCAGTCGTGACAGGACGCCCCCCTACGAGCAGTACTTC. Translation: CASSRDRTPPYEQYF.

By its share, this clonotype is medium-sized (0.01 to 0.1%). The V call is TRBV10-2, the J call TRBJ2-2; D is perhaps TRBD2 (5 bases). The CDR3 is made up of 15 amino acids. V was shortened by 7 bases and J by 11 bases, with 23 bases between the two germline ends. Germline CDR1 is WSHSY and CDR2 is SAAADI. The CDR3 DNA reads TGCGCCAGCAAAGTCCCGGGCGCCGGAGGCGGAGAGCTGTTTTTT. Residues: CASKVPGAGGGELFF.

This clonotype came up a few times. The J gene is TRBJ2-5, the V gene TRBV6-5; 10 bases match TRBD2. This CDR3 region has 13 residues. The V gene end was trimmed by 6 bases and the J gene end by 6 bases; junction bases not matched to a gene: 4. Germline lookup yields CDR1 MNHEY and CDR2 SVGAGI. The CDR3, as DNA: TGTGCCAGCAGCAGCGGGGGGGATCAGACCCAGTACTTC. It specifies CASSSGGDQTQYF.

This clonotype is judged medium-sized. This chain connects TRBV20-1 to TRBJ1-5, with D hard to call. The CDR3 runs 13 residues. Germline CDR1 reads DFQATT; CDR2 reads SNEGSKA (reference sequence). Trimming cost V 2 bases and J 4 bases, with 9 bases left between them. The DNA for the CDR3 is TGCAGTGCTAGACGGCCGGATAATCAGCCCCAGCATTTT. This codes for CSARRPDNQPQHF.

The rearrangement joins TRBV20-1 to TRBJ2-3; the match to TRBD2 covers 7 bases. V dropped 6 bases and J dropped 4; count of bases not matched to a gene: 13. Germline V lookup: CDR1 DFQATT, CDR2 SNEGSKA (reference sequence). The CDR3 is 15 residues long. CDR3 DNA: TGCAGTGCCCGCTTGGGGGGGGGAAGGGCAGATACGCAGTATTTT. It encodes CSARLGGGRADTQYF.

In this sample, this clonotype is medium-sized (0.01 to 0.1%). This chain uses TRBV29-1 with TRBJ1-5; weak D call: TRBD1 (6 bases). With 4 bases removed from V and 6 bases from J, the gap between germline ends came to 13 bases. This CDR3 is built from 13 residues. Germline CDR1 reads SQVTM; CDR2 reads ANQGSEA. The CDR3 loop is CSVAGAVGQPQHF. The DNA of the CDR3 is TGCAGCGTTGCAGGGGCAGTAGGTCAGCCCCAGCATTTT.

By share of the sample, this clonotype is large. The rearrangement links TRBV29-1 to TRBJ2-1; 8 bases map to TRBD2. This CDR3 is built from 15 residues. Germline V lookup: CDR1 SQVTM, CDR2 ANQGSEA. V lost 6 bases, J lost 16 bases, and 23 bases stayed unmatched. CDR3 nucleotide sequence: TGCAGCGTGACTCGTAGCGGGACCATTACCCCCGCCGTCTTCTTC. It is translated as CSVTRSGTITPAVFF.

This clonotype is medium-sized (0.01 to 0.1%) within its sample. The chain is built from TRBV3-1 and TRBJ1-1; D gene unclear. V lost 6 bases, J lost 5 bases, and 10 bases lay in between. The CDR3 is 12 residues long. Germline V CDR1 and CDR2: LGHDT, YNNKEL (reference sequence). CDR3 region: CASRQTGTEAFF. DNA of the CDR3: TGTGCCAGCAGACAGACCGGGACTGAAGCTTTCTTT.

In regard to this clonotype: It may be a read error: a sequence one base away is much more abundant. This rearrangement joins TRBV7-2 to TRBJ2-5; 9 bases match TRBD2. The CDR3 loop spans 14 amino acids. The trim removed 3 bases at V and 8 bases at J, leaving 7 bases unmatched. Germline CDR1 SGHTA, CDR2 FQGNSA. CDR3: CASSFGLAKVTQYF. The CDR3 coding sequence is TGTGCCAGCAGCTTTGGACTAGCGAAAGTAACCCAGTACTTC.

Within the sample, this clonotype is medium-sized. The chain carries TRBV2 and TRBJ1-1; tentatively, D is TRBD1 (6 bases). This CDR3 contains 13 residues. In germline, CDR1 is SNHLY, CDR2 FYNNEI. CDR3 DNA: TGTATTCCCGGGCAGGGGTTGAACACTGAAGCTTTCTTT. Its translation is CIPGQGLNTEAFF.

This chain links TRBV12-3 or TRBV12-4 with TRBJ2-7, with 10 bases aligning to TRBD2. CDR3 length: 13 residues. J lost 1 base, V lost 6 bases, and 0 bases had no gene match. The CDR3 DNA is TGTGCCAGCAGACTAGCGGGATCCTACGAGCAGTACTTC. This encodes CASRLAGSYEQYF.

This clonotype is deemed medium-sized. The chain joins TRBV20-1 to TRBJ1-5, with D possibly matching TRBD1 (5 bases). The CDR3 consists of 16 residues. In germline, CDR1 is DFQATT, CDR2 SNEGSKA (reference sequence). V shed 4 bases and J shed 6 bases, with 22 bases lying between them. The CDR3 reads CSANVEGLGESQPQHF. For the CDR3, the DNA is TGCAGTGCTAATGTCGAAGGTCTGGGGGAGAGTCAGCCCCAGCATTTT.

This clonotype rates as medium-sized (0.01 to 0.1%). The chain combines TRBV28 with TRBJ1-3; no reliable D call. CDR3 length equals 15 residues. Germline V gives CDR1 MDHEN, CDR2 SYDVKM. V dropped 4 bases and J dropped 0 bases, with 10 bases sitting between them. The CDR3 is CASSSPGYSGNTIYF. CDR3 nucleotide sequence: TGTGCCAGCAGTTCTCCCGGTTACTCTGGAAACACCATATATTTT.

This clonotype was seen repeatedly, ten times or more. The rearrangement joins TRBV20-1 to TRBJ2-1, with TRBD2 matching over 13 bases. This CDR3 is 15 amino acids long. The junction had 7 bases not matched to a gene; V was cut back by 5 bases and J by 6 bases. Germline lookup yields CDR1 DFQATT and CDR2 SNEGSKA (reference sequence). The CDR3 spells CSALKLAGGPNEQFF. CDR3 bases: TGCAGTGCTTTAAAACTAGCGGGGGGGCCCAATGAGCAGTTCTTC.

The chain has TRBV7-8 and TRBJ2-2, with D perhaps matching TRBD2 (7 bases). The CDR3 spans 17 residues. The germline V gene encodes CDR1 SGHVS and CDR2 FQNEAQ. Trimming took off 1 base at V and 4 bases at J, with 16 bases between the two ends. CDR3 in DNA: TGTGCCAGCAGCTTAGACGCGGGGGCTATGACCACCGGGGAGCTGTTTTTT. It encodes CASSLDAGAMTTGELFF. Complete variable domain (other parts from reference TRBV7-8 and TRBJ2-2): GAGVSQSPRYKVAKRGQDVALRCDPISGHVSLFWYQQALGQGPEFLTYFQNEAQLDKSGLPSDRFFAERPEGSVSTLKIQRTQQEDSAVYLCASSLDAGAMTTGELFFGEGSRLTVL.

In this sample, this clonotype turned up a few times. The gene calls are TRBV30 and TRBJ1-2; D is unresolved. This CDR3 is built from 13 residues. Between the trimmed V and J ends, which lost 0 bases and 5 bases, there was a span of 10 bases. Germline V CDR1 and CDR2: GTSNPN, SVGIG (reference sequence). This chain's CDR3 is CAWSVYGGYGYTF. CDR3 bases: TGTGCCTGGAGTGTATACGGAGGGTATGGCTACACCTTC.

A word on this clonotype: At one of its ends the junction is not consistent with the germline gene, which may arise from a read error. This rearrangement joins TRBV2 to TRBJ2-7; a weak D match, TRBD1 (5 bases). The CDR3 length is 9 residues. The germline V gene has CDR1 SNHLY and CDR2 FYNNEI. CDR3 loop: CASSEAQGF. The CDR3 DNA is TGTGCCAGCAGTGAAGCGCAGGGTTTC. Full variable domain (rest looked up from reference TRBV2 and TRBJ2-7): EPEVTQTPSHQVTQMGQEVILRCVPISNHLYFYWYRQILGQKVEFLVSFYNNEISEKSEIFDDQFSVERPDGSNFTLKIRSTKLEDSAMYFCASSEAQGFGPGTRLTVT.

This clonotype is medium-sized within its sample. The chain joins TRBV7-8 to TRBJ1-2, with D tentatively TRBD1 (6 bases). Germline CDR1 reads SGHVS; CDR2 reads FQNEAQ. The CDR3 runs to 14 residues. V was pared by 1 base and J by 5 bases, with 11 bases between. CDR3 sequence: CASSLDGQGYGYTF. CDR3 in DNA: TGTGCCAGCAGCTTAGATGGCCAGGGGTATGGCTACACCTTC.